This T cell receptor (beta chain) was observed in a study of T cells expressing NK-cell markers. Looking at the study overall: It was sorted CD3+CD56-NKG2C+, CD3+CD56+NKG2C- and CD3+CD56+NKG2C+ T cells that provided the TCR beta repertoires.

The CDR3 extends over 12 amino acids. Germline loops: CDR1 MNHEY, CDR2 SMNVEV (reference sequence). Broader study findings: Dominant NKG2C+ clonotypes were found to form about 1.0-8% of CD8+ T cells in 5 or 6 donors.

Regarding this clonotype: The antigen is not known.

Reanalyzing the 5' RACE reads, TCRdb keeps one entry per CDR3 protein, without DNA. This sample's table reports 550,000 to 600,000 distinct CDR3 sequences. The specimen was blood T cells: a sorted CD56 or NKG2C T cell subset, CD4+ or CD8+ T cells, or bulk PBMC T cells (not recorded which). This receptor was identified in a man in his late teens or twenties in good health. The chain has TRBV27 and TRBJ1-5. The CDR3 is CATFSGCQPQHF.